The T cell receptor beta chain described here comes from a study of T cells after yellow fever vaccination (dated by TCRdb to about 2019). At the level of the whole study: The SMART-Seq v4 Ultra Low Input RNA kit was used to prepare libraries from fractions with low cell numbers. The cohort comprised two healthy male donors, one aged 18 to 29 and one aged 30 to 40 years. Blood samples were taken at several timepoints before and after primary and secondary immunization, and bulk PBMC replicates and cell subsets were isolated. To follow T-cell clones before and after primary and booster YFV17D yellow fever vaccination, bulk TCR alpha and beta repertoires were sequenced over time. What the study reported, not specific to this receptor: Computational filtering was needed because FACS-sorted repertoires could contain abundant contaminating clonotypes from the bulk population. Compared with the primary T-cell response, the secondary T-cell response was faster but weaker, reaching its peak on day 5 rather than on day 15. The study included only two donors, which limits how far the findings can be generalized. Most clones expanded after primary vaccination were re-detected after the booster (almost 97% of CD4 and roughly 87% of CD8), suggesting broad memory maintenance. A small fraction of clonotypes appeared in both the CD4 and CD8 compartments, likely as a result of convergent recombination.

TCR cDNA was synthesized by 5'RACE template switching, through which a universal primer site and unique molecular identifiers were introduced. Priming for cDNA synthesis came from both the TCR alpha and TCR beta constant segments. Library amplification involved two PCR steps, and the second step added sample barcodes and sequencing adapters. Sequencing of libraries was done on Illumina HiSeq 2500 (2x100 bp) or NovaSeq (2x150 bp). The study's processing was this. MIGEC handled demultiplexing of reads and collapsing into UMI consensus sequences, while MiXCR performed V(D)J alignment. Vaccine-responding clonotypes were identified with edgeR using replicate PBMC samples, with FDR below 0.01 and a log2 fold change above 5 up to day 15 being required. Each bulk clonotype was labeled CD4 or CD8 based on which sequenced repertoire, CD4 or CD8, contained the clonotype at higher abundance. TCRdb cleaned the public reads at Q25 with fastp, built clones with MiXCR and kept in-frame beta chains. Each entry is one CDR3 protein sequence, shown with its most common DNA and genes. TCRdb's processing, not the authors', yielded these V and J calls. For this sample the table gives approximately 600,000 distinct CDR3 sequences, of which roughly 12% were detected only once. The top ten constitute just under 15% of the sample.

V is cut by 3 bases and J by 13 bases, and the space between the germline ends is 6 bases. CDR1 and CDR2, looked up from the germline V gene (reference sequence), are DFQATT and SNEGSKA. The CDR3 contains 8 residues, cysteine and phenylalanine counted. The CDR3 DNA has 24 bases and is translated from base 1. The sample's treatment or condition label, decoded: live attenuated yellow fever vaccine strain. At every blood-draw timepoint, two biological replicates of bulk PBMCs were collected. A standard Ficoll-Paque protocol was used to isolate PBMCs from peripheral blood. TriZol was used to extract RNA from bulk PBMCs, CD4 and CD8 fractions, and dextramer-positive and dextramer-negative fractions. Worth noting for this clonotype: What this receptor recognizes is not known. Base qualities are not recorded, but no much larger clone differs from it by a single base.

The TCR sequence derives from a man aged 25 to 40 who received the YFV17D yellow fever vaccine. The sample consisted of PBMCs, taken on the day of the yellow fever booster vaccination. The chain was built from TRBV20-1 and TRBJ2-5; possibly the D gene is TRBD2, per 6 matching bases. The CDR3 region reads CSASGGYF. In nucleotides, the sequence is TGCAGTGCTAGCGGGGGGTACTTC.